The 4 T cell receptor beta chains listed next were all sequenced from one sample in a study of blood T cell repertoires in COVID-19. The assay was immunoSEQ multiplex PCR, and TCRdb's table has in-frame clones only and misses some. The table has over 100,000 clones, roughly 92% seen once. Source material: peripheral blood. Receptors originate from a woman aged 50 to 60 with COVID-19, enrolled during active disease.

This chain uses TRBV7-8 with TRBJ2-7; a weak D match, TRBD2 (5 bases). The CDR3 has 15 amino acids. In germline, CDR1 is SGHVS, CDR2 FQNEAQ. V was clipped by 8 bases and J by 4 bases, with 21 bases between them. DNA for the CDR3: TGTGCCAGCGGCCCTCCGGGATCCTACTTGTACGAGCAGTACTTC. Its protein is CASGPPGSYLYEQYF.

The chain combines TRBV9 with TRBJ1-5; D unresolved. This CDR3 is built from 14 residues. Germline CDR1 SGDLS, CDR2 YYNGEE. V lost 4 bases and J 4 bases, leaving 12 bases between the germline ends. CDR3 protein: CASSPEWQNQPQHF. The CDR3 bases are TGTGCCAGCAGCCCGGAGTGGCAGAATCAGCCCCAGCATTTT.

This sequence joins TRBV6-5 and TRBJ1-6; 8 bases are shared with TRBD1. Germline CDR1 MNHEY, CDR2 SVGAGI. The V gene end was trimmed by 6 bases and the J gene end by 7 bases; junction bases not matched to a gene: 5. The CDR3 is 14 residues long. The CDR3 here is CASRRTGQNSPLHF. In nucleotides, the CDR3 is TGTGCCAGCAGGAGGACAGGGCAGAATTCACCCCTCCACTTT.

V and J are TRBV28 and TRBJ1-5, with D unresolved. Trimming pared 2 bases from V and 2 bases from J, leaving 13 bases between. The CDR3 spans 16 residues. Germline V gene data show CDR1 as MDHEN and CDR2 as SYDVKM. This CDR3 is CASSLSGTLGNQPQHF. As DNA, the CDR3 is TGTGCCAGCAGTTTAAGCGGCACCTTAGGCAATCAGCCCCAGCATTTT.